This T cell receptor beta chain was recovered during a study of read filtering for tumor transcriptome and immune sequencing. The library was built from around 0.4 ug RNA with molecular barcoded adaptors for alpha/delta and beta/gamma chains. TCRdb recomputed calls from the reads with MiXCR, one row per CDR3 protein. The repertoire includes over 35,000 distinct CDR3 sequences, 13% of them detected once, and about 29% sits in the top ten. Germline V gives CDR1 MNHEY, CDR2 SVGAGI. With 6 bases clipped from V and 8 bases from J, the junction kept 5 bases outside the gene matches. The CDR3 is 13 residues long.

Sample: a population of CD138-negative cells sorted from bone marrow. The chain carries TRBV6-5 and TRBJ2-1; 9 bases are a match to TRBD2. The TCR sequence derives from a donor at least 40 years old with multiple myeloma. This CDR3 is CASRGTSIDEQFF. CDR3 in DNA: TGTGCCAGCAGGGGGACTAGCATCGATGAGCAGTTCTTC.